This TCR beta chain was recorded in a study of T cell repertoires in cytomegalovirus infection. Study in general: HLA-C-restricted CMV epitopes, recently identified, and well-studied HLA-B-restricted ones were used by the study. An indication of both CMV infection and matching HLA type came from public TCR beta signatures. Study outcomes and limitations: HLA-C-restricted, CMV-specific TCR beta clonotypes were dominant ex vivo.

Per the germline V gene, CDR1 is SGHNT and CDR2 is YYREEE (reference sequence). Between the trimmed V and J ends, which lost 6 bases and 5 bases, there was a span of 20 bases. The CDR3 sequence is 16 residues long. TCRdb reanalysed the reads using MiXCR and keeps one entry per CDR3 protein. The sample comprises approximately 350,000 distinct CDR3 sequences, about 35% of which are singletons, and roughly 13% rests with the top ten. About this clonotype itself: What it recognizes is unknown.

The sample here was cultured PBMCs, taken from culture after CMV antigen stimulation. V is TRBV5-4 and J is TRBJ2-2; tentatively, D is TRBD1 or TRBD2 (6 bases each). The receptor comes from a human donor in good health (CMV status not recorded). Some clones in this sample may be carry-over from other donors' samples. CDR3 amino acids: CASIHSGAGNTGELFF. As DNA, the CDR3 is TGTGCCAGCATCCACTCGGGGGCAGGGAATACCGGGGAGCTGTTTTTT. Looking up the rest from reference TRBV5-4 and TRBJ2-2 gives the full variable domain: ETGVTQSPTHLIKTRGQQVTLRCSSQSGHNTVSWYQQALGQGPQFIFQYYREEENGRGNFPPRFSGLQFPNYSSELNVNALELDDSALYLCASIHSGAGNTGELFFGEGSRLTVL.